This TCR beta chain emerged from a study of cytomegalovirus exposure and HLA in healthy donors. General observations from the study: HLA-A and HLA-B allele assignments for most subjects were reportedly predicted accurately using TCR beta sequences. The only immune exposure information that was available was CMV serostatus.

Worth noting for this clone: The antigen remains unidentified.

PCR employed 60 Vbeta and 13 Jbeta primers. The protocol was immunoSEQ multiplex PCR, while the TCRdb copy is restricted to in-frame clones and leaves out a portion. The sample has approximately 140,000 clones, about 80% seen once. Donors had nominal health at sampling but likely had unrecorded immune exposures. V lost 5 bases to trimming and J lost 7 bases, with 11 bases between them. CDR3 length equals 12 residues. Germline V gene data show CDR1 as SGHTA and CDR2 as FQGTGA. The clonotype comes from a male donor in good health and CMV-seropositive. Sequenced input: PBMCs. The chain couples TRBV7-3 to TRBJ1-1, with no clear D. The CDR3 sequence is CASSPDGFEAFF. The CDR3, as DNA: TGTGCCAGCAGCCCAGATGGCTTTGAAGCTTTCTTT. The variable domain in full, with the rest retrieved from reference TRBV7-3 and TRBJ1-1, is GAGVSQTPSNKVTEKGKYVELRCDPISGHTALYWYRQSLGQGPEFLIYFQGTGAADDSGLPNDRFFAVRPEGSVSTLKIQRTERGDSAVYLCASSPDGFEAFFGQGTRLTVV.